This TCR beta chain stems from a study of cytomegalovirus exposure and HLA in healthy donors. Trimming pared 3 bases from V and 3 bases from J, leaving 6 bases between. Per the germline V gene, CDR1 is SNHLY and CDR2 is FYNNEI. This CDR3 has 13 amino acids. In the case of this clone: Its antigen is not identified.

The PCR made use of 60 Vbeta and 13 Jbeta primers. Assay used: immunoSEQ multiplex PCR; TCRdb lists only in-frame clones, some missing. The data hold roughly 110,000 clones, with about 80% observed a single time. Study-wide points: Several of the most significant clusters appeared, in a later analysis, to be linked to common viral pathogens.

This TCR was recovered from a man between 25 and 39 years old in good health and CMV-seronegative. The rearrangement uses TRBV2 and TRBJ1-3; D is uncertain. Sequencing used PBMCs. CDR3 sequence reads: CASSDGDGNTIYF. The DNA of the CDR3 is TGTGCCAGCAGTGACGGGGATGGAAACACCATATATTTT.